This T cell receptor (beta chain) was obtained from a study of blood T cells in healthy people across ages. Regarding the study as a whole: Lack of knowledge of donor CMV status possibly confounded expanded clonotype changes.

Donors were systemically healthy Caucasian individuals from Russia aged roughly 6 to 95 years. A second PCR of roughly 6 to 12 cycles used a sample-barcoded 5' primer and a J-beta primer mix. The template-switch adaptor, which had 12 random nucleotides, put a tag on each cDNA molecule. The study obtained at least 2.5 million CDR3-containing paired-end reads from every sample. TCRdb fed the 5' RACE reads into MiXCR, producing one record per CDR3 protein. The sample holds 1.5 million or so distinct CDR3 sequences, 35% to 45% seen once. Trimming shortened V by 6 bases and J by 7 bases, and 31 bases separated the two germline ends. Germline V gives CDR1 MNHEY, CDR2 SMNVEV (reference sequence). CDR3 length: 19 amino acids. Details on this clonotype: Its antigen is undetermined.

The sequence came from a young woman in good health. The specimen was blood. V and J are TRBV27 and TRBJ2-1; a possible D gene is TRBD2 (6 bases). This chain's CDR3 is CASSPPRGGIRRGTNEQFF. Here the CDR3 DNA reads TGTGCCAGCAGCCCCCCTAGAGGCGGAATCCGGCGGGGCACGAATGAGCAGTTCTTC.